These 5 T cell receptor beta chains came from one sample sequenced in a study of cytomegalovirus exposure and HLA in healthy donors. The primer mix had 60 Vbeta and 13 Jbeta primers. The repertoire was sequenced with immunoSEQ multiplex PCR; TCRdb's copy has only in-frame clones and lacks some. The data contain 150,000 or so clones, roughly 70% of them singletons. Sequenced material: PBMCs. Source of these receptors: a young man in good health and CMV-seronegative.

The V call is TRBV28, the J call TRBJ1-2; D is ambiguous. Trimming pared 5 bases from V and 8 bases from J, leaving 12 bases between. Per germline, CDR1 MDHEN and CDR2 SYDVKM. The CDR3 spans 12 residues. DNA for the CDR3: TGTGCCAGCAGTCTAGGGAGGGAGGGCTACACCTTC. This gives the protein CASSLGREGYTF.

The chain employs TRBV5-6 and TRBJ1-4; TRBD1 matches 7 bases. CDR3 length: 14 amino acids. With V trimmed by 1 base and J by 14 bases, 11 bases remained unmatched. Germline assignment: CDR1 SGHDT and CDR2 YYEEEE. This chain's CDR3 is CASSLRDRIRILFF. The CDR3 DNA sequence: TGTGCCAGCAGCTTGAGGGACAGAATCCGTATCCTGTTTTTT.

This clone was observed a handful of times. This sequence joins TRBV28 and TRBJ1-2; 7 positions match TRBD1. The CDR3 has 13 amino acids. The V segment lost 5 bases and the J segment 4 bases; nucleotides outside the gene matches: 4. Germline assignment: CDR1 MDHEN and CDR2 SYDVKM. The DNA of the CDR3 is TGTGCCAGCAGTCCACAGGGGTTCTATGGCTACACCTTC. Translated, it gives CASSPQGFYGYTF.

V and J are TRBV7-7 and TRBJ2-2; 11 bases line up with TRBD1. Germline CDR1 and CDR2: SSHAT and FNYEAQ (reference sequence). The CDR3 consists of 16 residues. The V and J ends lost 5 bases and 5 bases, in that order; junction bases with no gene match: 7. This CDR3 is CASSIGQGAVTGELFF. Written as DNA, the CDR3 is TGTGCCAGCAGCATCGGACAGGGGGCGGTTACCGGGGAGCTGTTTTTT.

The V and J genes are TRBV29-1 and TRBJ1-1; no clear D gene. The CDR3 spans 12 residues. Looked up from germline, CDR1 is SQVTM and CDR2 is ANQGSEA. Deletions cut 1 base from V and 7 bases from J, with 10 bases between. Here the CDR3 DNA reads TGCAGCGTTGAAGTAAAGAACGGTGAAGCTTTCTTT. It is translated as CSVEVKNGEAFF.